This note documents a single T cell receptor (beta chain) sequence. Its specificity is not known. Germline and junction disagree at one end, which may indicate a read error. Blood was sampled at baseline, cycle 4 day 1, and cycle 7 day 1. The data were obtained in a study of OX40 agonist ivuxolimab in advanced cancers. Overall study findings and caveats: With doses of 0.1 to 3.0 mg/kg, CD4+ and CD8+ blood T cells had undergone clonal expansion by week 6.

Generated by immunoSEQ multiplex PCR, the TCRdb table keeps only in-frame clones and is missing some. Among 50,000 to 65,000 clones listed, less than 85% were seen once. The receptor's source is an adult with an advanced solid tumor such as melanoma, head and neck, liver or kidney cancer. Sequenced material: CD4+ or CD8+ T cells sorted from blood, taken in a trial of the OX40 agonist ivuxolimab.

The CDR3 spells CASSPGGAIRNFDF. The DNA of the CDR3 is TGTGCCAGCAGCCCAGGGGGGGCCATTAGGAATTTCGATTTC. The V and J genes are TRBV7-8 and TRBJ1-2, with 7 bases aligning to TRBD1. The germline V gene has CDR1 SGHVS and CDR2 FQNEAQ. The CDR3 has 14 amino acids.